The sequence of this TCR beta chain was determined in a study of cytomegalovirus exposure and HLA in healthy donors. In the study overall: About 179 million T cells yielded 100 million or so unique TCR beta sequences in earlier analysis.

Details on this clone: Its target is unknown.

General observations from the study: As a later analysis revealed, the rate of TCR association differed by HLA locus, with DRB1 most and HLA-C fewest. CMV serostatus was the sole immune exposure data available.

With 0 bases clipped from V and 4 bases from J, the junction kept 5 bases outside the gene matches. CDR1 is SGHTA, CDR2 FQGNSA, per germline. The CDR3 runs to 17 residues. Use of 60 Vbeta and 13 Jbeta primers characterized the PCR. Only in-frame clones appear in the TCRdb table, and some are missing; sequencing was by immunoSEQ multiplex PCR. The sample has 150,000 to 200,000 clones; roughly 80% are singletons. This clonotype was sampled from a male donor in good health and CMV-seropositive. V is TRBV7-2 and J is TRBJ2-1; 11 nucleotides match TRBD2. The sequencing input was PBMCs. The CDR3 region is CASSLASASGRYNEQFF. The CDR3 DNA is TGTGCCAGCAGCTTAGCGTCTGCTAGCGGGAGGTACAATGAGCAGTTCTTC.